This TCR beta chain was found in a study of OX40 agonist ivuxolimab in advanced cancers. Sequencing was performed with immunoSEQ multiplex PCR; in TCRdb, only in-frame clones are kept and a portion is missing. Here the sample spans around 66,000 clones, 91% being singletons. In the case of this clone: The junction differs from germline at one of its ends, possibly a read error.

The source is an adult with an advanced solid tumor such as melanoma, head and neck, liver or kidney cancer. Here the sequenced sample was CD4+ or CD8+ T cells sorted from blood, taken in a trial of the OX40 agonist ivuxolimab.

CDR3 coding DNA: TGCAGCGGTGAACAGGTTTCCGGGGAGCTGTTTTTT. Residues: CSGEQVSGELFF. This sequence joins TRBV29-1 and TRBJ2-2; perhaps TRBD1 as D (5 bases). Germline CDR1 and CDR2: SQVTM and ANQGSEA. CDR3 length equals 12 residues.